This TCR beta chain was identified in a study of T cells in Graves' hyperthyroidism and ophthalmopathy. Exclusions: uncontrolled infection, other autoimmune disease, pregnancy, lactation. Diagnoses were established using clinical symptoms, serum thyroxine and TRAb, thyroid ultrasound and orbital computed tomography. The table lists this clonotype with many counts. Its antigen is as yet unknown. Researchers amplified the TCR beta CDR3 regions from RNA transcripts. TCR CDR3 underwent first-round RT-PCR with the HTBI primer set. One entry per CDR3 protein results from TCRdb running MiXCR on the multiplex PCR reads. Of around 580,000 distinct CDR3 sequences detected, under 60% appear once; the ten largest clones hold 7.5% to 8.5%. The V and J ends lost 3 bases and 5 bases, in that order; junction bases with no gene match: 6. Germline CDR1 and CDR2: MGHRA and YSYEKL. This CDR3 has 15 residues. Whole-study findings and limits: Using 13 V-J features, a model discriminated ophthalmopathy from stable hyperthyroidism. Most clonotypes expanded in thyroid above 0.001 were likewise present in blood.

The sample consisted of peripheral blood or thyroid tissue (not recorded which). This chain uses TRBV4-1 with TRBJ2-7; TRBD2 matches at 11 bases. The origin of this receptor is a woman aged 18 to 35 with Graves' hyperthyroidism. CDR3 sequence (DNA): TGCGCCAGCAGCCAGTATAGCGGGAGGGCCAACGAGCAGTACTTC. Translating gives CASSQYSGRANEQYF.